This T cell receptor beta chain was obtained from a study of blood T cell repertoires in COVID-19. About the research overall: The origin of the acute and convalescent COVID-19 samples was the United States, Italy and Spain. Sources were T cells, B-cell-depleted T cells, or PBMCs; the material itself was cDNA or gDNA.

As handled by the study authors: Amplifying reference gene primers gave estimates of nucleated cell counts. Using immunoSEQ multiplex PCR, the repertoire was profiled, and TCRdb retains in-frame clones only, with some absent. V, J and clone size were drawn from that table, and D and trimming were deduced from the DNA. The sample yields about 100,000 clones, more than 75% seen once. The CDR3 consists of 13 residues. Trimming removed 2 bases at V and 1 base at J, with 6 bases between. CDR1 and CDR2 (germline): GTSNPN, SVGIG (reference sequence). The rearrangement uses TRBV30 and TRBJ1-5; weak D call: TRBD1 (6 bases). The TCR was taken from a man aged 25-45 years in a cohort sampled during active COVID-19. The sample taken for sequencing was peripheral blood. The CDR3 coding sequence is TGTGCCTGGAGTACAGGGAGCAATCAGCCCCAGCATTTT. Amino acid sequence: CAWSTGSNQPQHF.